One sample yielded the 22 T cell receptor beta chains listed below, sequenced in a study of blood T cell repertoires in COVID-19. This table comes from immunoSEQ multiplex PCR, and its TCRdb copy is limited to in-frame clones, with some not included. The sample has roughly 570,000 clones; roughly nine tenths are singletons. Sequenced sample: peripheral blood. Receptors were obtained from a woman aged 50 to 60 with COVID-19, enrolled during active disease.

The count of this clone is one. The chain links TRBV6-6 to TRBJ1-2; tentatively, D is TRBD1 (5 bases). The CDR3 runs 12 residues. V was pared by 7 bases and J by 3 bases, with 9 bases between. CDR1 and CDR2 from the germline V gene are MNHNY and SVGAGI (reference sequence). CDR3 nucleotides: TGTGCCAGCAATCTAGGGGACTATGGCTACACCTTC. Amino acids: CASNLGDYGYTF.

The chain has TRBV24-1 and TRBJ2-3; 12 bases are a match to TRBD1. The CDR3 contains 15 residues. Germline values: CDR1 KGHDR, CDR2 SFDVKD. V was pared by 4 bases and J by 7 bases, with 5 bases of the junction left unmatched. The CDR3 DNA follows: TGTGCCACCAGTGAGACCGGGACAGGGGGCCATACGCAGTATTTT. This encodes CATSETGTGGHTQYF.

The chain has TRBV4-2 and TRBJ2-6, with 7 bases fitting TRBD1. The CDR3 loop spans 19 amino acids. V shed 0 bases and J 0 bases; nucleotides not matched to a gene: 8. The germline CDR1 and CDR2 sequences are LGHNA and YNFKEQ. For the CDR3, the DNA is TGTGCCAGCAGCCAAGAAAGCGACAGGGAATTCTCTGGGGCCAACGTCCTGACTTTC. Translation gives CASSQESDREFSGANVLTF.

As DNA, the CDR3 is TGTGCCACCAGTGATCCGAATGAAAGGCAAGGGGGCAATGAGCAGTTCTTC. Its protein product is CATSDPNERQGGNEQFF. The rearrangement uses TRBV24-1 and TRBJ2-1; D is perhaps TRBD1 (6 bases). The CDR3 is made up of 17 amino acids. V was trimmed by 3 bases and J by 6 bases, leaving 20 bases between them. CDR1 KGHDR and CDR2 SFDVKD come from the germline V gene.

The gene calls are TRBV30 and TRBJ2-7; D is uncertain. The V and J ends lost 5 bases and 4 bases respectively, with 9 bases between them. CDR1 GTSNPN and CDR2 SVGIG come from the germline V gene (reference sequence). The CDR3 consists of 11 residues. CDR3 sequence: CAWGPEYEQYF. DNA for the CDR3: TGTGCCTGGGGCCCCGAATACGAGCAGTACTTC.

A single count supports this clone. Other DNA sequences in the same sample also yield this CDR3. This sequence joins TRBV11-2 and TRBJ2-1, with no clear D. Germline lookup yields CDR1 SGHAT and CDR2 FQNNGV. Trimming removed 1 base at V and 4 bases at J, with 5 bases between. CDR3 length: 13 amino acids. DNA of the CDR3: TGTGCCAGCAGCTTAGGACTTTACAATGAGCAGTTCTTC. Protein: CASSLGLYNEQFF.

This clone was detected a few times. The gene calls are TRBV28 and TRBJ2-5; 14 bases are a match to TRBD2. This CDR3 spans 18 amino acids. The V and J ends lost 6 bases and 1 base, in that order; junction bases with no gene match: 10. The germline V gene encodes CDR1 MDHEN and CDR2 SYDVKM. The CDR3 DNA sequence: TGTGCCAGCAGCCCGGGACTAGCGGGGGCCTCCGCCCAAGAGACCCAGTACTTC. Residues: CASSPGLAGASAQETQYF.

This clone was observed a few times. The chain links TRBV2 to TRBJ2-7; TRBD2 matches 14 bases. The CDR3 runs 17 residues. The germline gives CDR1 SNHLY, CDR2 FYNNEI. J was trimmed by 0 bases and V by 3 bases; bases with no gene match: 4. CDR3 sequence reads: CASSEGLAGAFSYEQYF. The CDR3 DNA reads as TGTGCCAGCAGTGAGGGACTAGCGGGGGCCTTCTCCTACGAGCAGTACTTC.

The chain uses TRBV11-2 and TRBJ1-5; D may be TRBD1 (5 bases). Germline V gives CDR1 SGHAT, CDR2 FQNNGV. The CDR3 covers 15 residues. V lost 5 bases to trimming and J lost 7 bases, with 18 bases between them. The CDR3 DNA reads as TGTGCCAGCAGCCCTGGCGCTGGGGGGTACCAGCCCCAGCATTTT. Residues: CASSPGAGGYQPQHF.

V is TRBV3-1 (or the pseudogene TRBV3-2) and J is TRBJ1-5; no firm D call. CDR1 and CDR2 (germline): LGHDT, YNNKEL (reference sequence). This CDR3 region has 17 residues. V lost 1 base, J lost 0 bases, and 13 bases lay in between. CDR3 DNA sequence: TGTGCCAGCAGCCAAGGGCTGGCGACTCGTAGCAATCAGCCCCAGCATTTT. It codes for CASSQGLATRSNQPQHF.

Note on this clone: Sequence at one end of the junction differs from germline and may be a read error. This sequence joins TRBV28 and TRBJ1-2, with TRBD1 as a possible D gene (5 bases). From germline, CDR1 is MDHEN and CDR2 SYDVKM. The CDR3 is 9 residues long. The CDR3 is CATGGDSGF. DNA of the CDR3: TGTGCCACCGGAGGGGACTCCGGCTTC.

This clone was counted between two and nine times. V and J are TRBV6-5 and TRBJ1-1; TRBD1 matches 7 bases. CDR1 is MNHEY and CDR2 is SVGAGI in the germline V gene. Trimming at V came to 10 bases and at J to 0 bases, leaving 11 bases not matched to a gene. The CDR3 loop spans 15 amino acids. The CDR3: CATTTSGTVNTEAFF. In nucleotides, the CDR3 is TGTGCCACCACGACTTCCGGGACAGTGAACACTGAAGCTTTCTTT.

This clone has only one observation. Additional DNA sequences in this sample encode the identical CDR3. The rearrangement links TRBV5-1 to TRBJ2-5; TRBD2 agrees at 8 bases. CDR1 and CDR2 (germline): SGHRS, YFSETQ. This CDR3 spans 14 amino acids. Trimming took 4 bases from V and 2 from J; bases not matched to a gene: 4. The DNA for the CDR3 is TGCGCCAGCAGCCGCCAGCGGGGGCAAGAGACCCAGTACTTC. Residues: CASSRQRGQETQYF. Using reference TRBV5-1 and TRBJ2-5 for the parts outside the CDR3, the full variable domain is KAGVTQTPRYLIKTRGQQVTLSCSPISGHRSVSWYQQTPGQGLQFLFEYFSETQRNKGNFPGRFSGRQFSNSRSEMNVSTLELGDSALYLCASSRQRGQETQYFGPGTRLLVL.

The J gene is TRBJ2-1, the V gene TRBV5-4, with D unclear. The length of the CDR3 is 14 residues. Germline loops: CDR1 SGHNT, CDR2 YYREEE (reference sequence). With 0 bases removed from V and 6 bases from J, the gap between germline ends came to 10 bases. The CDR3 reads CASSLGVNLNEQFF. The CDR3 DNA sequence: TGTGCCAGCAGCTTGGGCGTAAATCTCAATGAGCAGTTCTTC.

V gene TRBV27 combines with J gene TRBJ2-7; D might be TRBD1 (6 bases). Germline V gene sequence: CDR1 MNHEY, CDR2 SMNVEV (reference sequence). The CDR3 is made up of 14 amino acids. V gave up 5 bases and J gave up 2 bases, with 13 bases separating them. This CDR3 is CASSPHGQTYEQYF. CDR3 coding DNA: TGTGCCAGCAGTCCGCACGGACAGACCTACGAGCAGTACTTC.

The chain employs TRBV28 and TRBJ1-2; D gene uncertain. Trimming took 8 bases from V and 4 from J, leaving 8 bases between them. The CDR3 covers 11 residues. Per germline, CDR1 MDHEN and CDR2 SYDVKM. Here the CDR3 reads CASGSTYGYTF. The CDR3 DNA reads TGTGCCAGCGGTAGTACCTATGGCTACACCTTC.

The V call is TRBV10-1, the J call TRBJ2-1; possibly TRBD1 for D (5 bases). Germline CDR1 reads WNHNN; CDR2 reads SYGVQD (reference sequence). The CDR3 is made up of 16 amino acids. V was cut by 3 bases and J by 0 bases, with 12 bases left in between. In DNA form, the CDR3 reads TGCGCCAGCAGTGAAACCAGGGTGAGCTCCTACAATGAGCAGTTCTTC. Residues: CASSETRVSSYNEQFF.

The table lists this clone with a few counts. The chain carries TRBV19 and TRBJ1-5, with a tentative D call TRBD1 (5 bases). V was shortened by 5 bases and J by 7 bases, with 12 bases between the two germline ends. CDR1 and CDR2 from the germline V gene are LNHDA and SQIVND (reference sequence). The CDR3 has 13 amino acids. CDR3 sequence: CASSEQGGQPQHF. In DNA form, the CDR3 reads TGTGCCAGTAGTGAGCAGGGTGGCCAGCCCCAGCATTTT.

The chain recombines TRBV3-1 (or the pseudogene TRBV3-2) with TRBJ1-1; 8 bases fit TRBD1. CDR3 length: 15 residues. The germline gives CDR1 LGHDT, CDR2 YNNKEL (reference sequence). After removal of 0 bases from V and 6 bases from J, the junction contained 6 bases not matched to a gene. In DNA form, the CDR3 reads TGTGCCAGCAGCCAAGATACGCAGGGGGCGCCTGAAGCTTTCTTT. This translates into CASSQDTQGAPEAFF.

This rearrangement joins TRBV2 to TRBJ1-1, with a tentative D call TRBD1 (5 bases). V lost 5 bases and J 4 bases, leaving 26 bases between the germline ends. Germline V gene sequence: CDR1 SNHLY, CDR2 FYNNEI. CDR3 length: 18 amino acids. The CDR3, as DNA: TGTGCCAGCAGTCGTCGTAGGCCCCTCGCTGCCCAGGGCACTGAAGCTTTCTTT. This encodes CASSRRRPLAAQGTEAFF.

The chain couples TRBV25-1 to TRBJ2-5; D gene uncertain. The germline V and J ends were trimmed by 4 bases and 7 bases, with 10 bases remaining between them. CDR1 is MGHDK, CDR2 SYGVNS, per germline. The CDR3 is made up of 12 amino acids. The DNA for the CDR3 is TGTGCCAGCAGTGCGTCGTACGGGACCCAGTACTTC. Its translation is CASSASYGTQYF.

This chain joins TRBV10-3 and TRBJ1-4; D not certain. This CDR3 has 16 residues. CDR1 and CDR2 from the germline V gene are ENHRY and SYGVKD. Trimming cost V 0 bases and J 8 bases, with 16 bases left between them. The CDR3 DNA reads as TGTGCCATCAGTGAGTCGCAAGGGCCAGGCGGGGAAAAACTGTTTTTT. It is translated as CAISESQGPGGEKLFF.